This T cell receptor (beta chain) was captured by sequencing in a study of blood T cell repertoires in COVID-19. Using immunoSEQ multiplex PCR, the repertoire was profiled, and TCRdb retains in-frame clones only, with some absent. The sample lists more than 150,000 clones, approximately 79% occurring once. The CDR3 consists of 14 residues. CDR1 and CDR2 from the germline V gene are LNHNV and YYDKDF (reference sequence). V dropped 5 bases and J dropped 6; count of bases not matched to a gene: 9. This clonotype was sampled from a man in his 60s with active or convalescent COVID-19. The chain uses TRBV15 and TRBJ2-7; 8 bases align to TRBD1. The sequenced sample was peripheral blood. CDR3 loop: CATSPWTGKGEQYF. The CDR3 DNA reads TGTGCCACCAGCCCTTGGACAGGGAAGGGCGAGCAGTACTTC. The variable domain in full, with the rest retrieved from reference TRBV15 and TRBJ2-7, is DAMVIQNPRYQVTQFGKPVTLSCSQTLNHNVMYWYQQKSSQAPKLLFHYYDKDFNNEADTPDNFQSRRPNTSFCFLDIRSPGLGDTAMYLCATSPWTGKGEQYFGPGTRLTVT.